The 13 T cell receptor beta chains given below trace back to one sample, sequenced in a study of Ad26.COV2.S vaccination and SARS-CoV-2 variants. Profiled with immunoSEQ multiplex PCR; TCRdb holds only in-frame clones, not every one. The data contain about 140,000 clones, 80% to 90% of them singletons. The source was peripheral blood, collected after recovery from COVID-19. Receptors were obtained from a human donor who had recovered from COVID-19.

This clone was detected only a few times. The V gene is TRBV18, the J gene TRBJ1-6, with D tentatively TRBD1 (6 bases). This CDR3 is built from 15 residues. Trimming removed 3 bases at V and 5 bases at J, with 11 bases between. The germline V gene encodes CDR1 KGHSH and CDR2 LQKENI. Here the CDR3 reads CASSPGHRDNSPLHF. The DNA for the CDR3 is TGTGCCAGCTCACCCGGACACAGGGATAATTCACCCCTCCACTTT.

The chain uses TRBV10-3 and TRBJ2-7; 7 bases agree with TRBD1. There are 16 residues in the CDR3. V was clipped by 3 bases and J by 7 bases; unmatched bases: 15. The V gene's germline CDR1 is ENHRY and CDR2 SYGVKD. The CDR3 protein is CAISDQRPNRGHEQYF. DNA of the CDR3: TGTGCCATCAGTGACCAGCGTCCCAACAGGGGACATGAGCAGTACTTC.

The chain has TRBV4-3 and TRBJ2-2, with D perhaps matching TRBD2 (6 bases). The V and J ends lost 0 bases and 2 bases respectively, with 10 bases between them. The CDR3 is 16 residues long. Germline V gives CDR1 LGHNA, CDR2 YSLEER. The CDR3, as DNA: TGCGCCAGCAGCCAAGACCGGGGGACCAACACCGGGGAGCTGTTTTTT. It specifies CASSQDRGTNTGELFF.

V is TRBV28 and J is TRBJ2-5; 12 nucleotides agree with TRBD2. The CDR3 spans 20 residues. The ends lost 4 bases at V and 2 bases at J; junction bases unmatched: 17. The V gene's germline CDR1 is MDHEN and CDR2 SYDVKM. This CDR3 is CASSSQSSGGAPFGQETQYF. DNA for the CDR3: TGTGCCAGCAGTTCACAGTCTAGCGGGGGGGCCCCTTTTGGTCAAGAGACCCAGTACTTC.

V usage is TRBV6-5 and J usage is TRBJ1-1; D not certain. V dropped 2 bases and J dropped 4 bases, with 11 bases sitting between them. Looked up from germline, CDR1 is MNHEY and CDR2 is SVGAGI. The CDR3 consists of 14 residues. As DNA, the CDR3 is TGTGCCAGCAGTTACCAGGAGGCCACCACTGAAGCTTTCTTT. Encoded protein: CASSYQEATTEAFF.

The V call is TRBV2, the J call TRBJ1-2; the D gene is possibly TRBD1 (5 bases). This CDR3 has 12 amino acids. Germline-derived CDR1 and CDR2 are SNHLY and FYNNEI. V shed 8 bases and J shed 6 bases, with 13 bases lying between them. The CDR3 DNA follows: TGTGCCAGCCAGGGACCTACCCATGGCTACACCTTC. Translated: CASQGPTHGYTF.

The CDR3 loop is CASNTQNTEAFF. The CDR3 nucleotides are TGTGCCAGCAACACCCAGAACACTGAAGCTTTCTTT. The chain has TRBV28 and TRBJ1-1, with D hard to call. V was cut by 7 bases and J by 1 base, with 7 bases left in between. The germline gives CDR1 MDHEN, CDR2 SYDVKM. This CDR3 has 12 amino acids. Complete variable domain (other parts from reference TRBV28 and TRBJ1-1): DVKVTQSSRYLVKRTGEKVFLECVQDMDHENMFWYRQDPGLGLRLIYFSYDVKMKEKGDIPEGYSVSREKKERFSLILESASTNQTSMYLCASNTQNTEAFFGQGTRLTVV.

The V gene is TRBV28, the J gene TRBJ1-1; weak D call: TRBD1 (6 bases). Trimming stripped 7 bases from V and 2 bases from J, with 14 bases between. CDR1 is MDHEN and CDR2 is SYDVKM in the germline V gene. The length of the CDR3 is 14 residues. The chain's CDR3 is CASIMGGGNTEAFF. The CDR3 DNA sequence: TGTGCCAGCATCATGGGGGGGGGCAACACTGAAGCTTTCTTT.

This rearrangement joins TRBV28 to TRBJ1-2; 8 bases are shared with TRBD1. Germline trimming cut 6 bases from V and 3 bases from J; bases unmatched to any gene: 9. Germline V gene lookup returns CDR1 MDHEN and CDR2 SYDVKM. This CDR3 has 15 residues. In nucleotides, the CDR3 is TGTGCCAGCAGATCCCTAGGGACAGGCGACTATGGCTACACCTTC. As protein: CASRSLGTGDYGYTF.

Written as DNA, the CDR3 is TGTGCCAGTACAAGACAGGGCTACGAGCAGTACTTC. Protein sequence: CASTRQGYEQYF. This chain uses TRBV12-3 or TRBV12-4 with TRBJ2-7; 7 positions match TRBD1. The CDR3 extends over 12 amino acids. J was trimmed by 3 bases and V by 9 bases; bases with no gene match: 5.

The gene calls are TRBV19 and TRBJ2-1; 13 bases match TRBD2. The length of the CDR3 is 17 residues. The V gene end was trimmed by 4 bases and the J gene end by 3 bases; junction bases not matched to a gene: 6. Germline CDR1 and CDR2: LNHDA and SQIVND (reference sequence). The DNA of the CDR3 is TGTGCCAGTAGTACGTTTCGGACTAGCGGGAGCTACAATGAGCAGTTCTTC. Translating gives CASSTFRTSGSYNEQFF.

CDR3: CASSQEGKRNEKLFF. The DNA of the CDR3 is TGCGCCAGCAGCCAAGAGGGAAAACGTAATGAAAAACTGTTTTTT. The chain carries TRBV4-3 and TRBJ1-4; no reliable D call. V lost 0 bases and J lost 4, with 9 bases in between. This CDR3 has 15 residues. The germline CDR1 and CDR2 sequences are LGHNA and YSLEER.

The chain joins TRBV15 to TRBJ2-7, with TRBD1 matching over 7 bases. CDR1 LNHNV and CDR2 YYDKDF come from the germline V gene (reference sequence). With V trimmed by 6 bases and J by 2 bases, 10 bases remained unmatched. The length of the CDR3 is 15 residues. The CDR3 is CATRLDRSLTYEQYF. In DNA form, the CDR3 reads TGTGCCACCAGGTTGGACAGGTCCTTGACCTACGAGCAGTACTTC.